This entry is about one T cell receptor (beta chain). The ends were cut back, 0 bases at V and 8 bases at J, with 10 bases in the middle. The CDR3 extends over 14 amino acids. Germline V lookup: CDR1 LGHDT, CDR2 YNNKEL (reference sequence). Original processing notes: Amplification with reference gene primers provided the estimates of nucleated cell counts. The table came from immunoSEQ multiplex PCR; TCRdb's copy has only in-frame clones and leaves some out. V and J calls and clone size come straight from that table; D and trimming were deduced from the DNA. The table records a few hundred thousand clones, around 83% of them present only once. The data belong to a study of blood T cell repertoires in COVID-19. Across the study: The study drew acute and convalescent COVID-19 samples from the United States, Italy and Spain. From T cells, B-cell-depleted T cells, or PBMCs came the material, which was cDNA or gDNA.

This TCR derives from a woman in her forties or fifties with acute or convalescent COVID-19. The chain employs TRBV3-1 (or the pseudogene TRBV3-2) and TRBJ1-4; maybe TRBD1 (5 bases). Sequenced sample: peripheral blood. CDR3 protein: CASSQETPGEKLFF. The DNA for the CDR3 is TGTGCCAGCAGCCAAGAAACCCCAGGGGAAAAACTGTTTTTT.